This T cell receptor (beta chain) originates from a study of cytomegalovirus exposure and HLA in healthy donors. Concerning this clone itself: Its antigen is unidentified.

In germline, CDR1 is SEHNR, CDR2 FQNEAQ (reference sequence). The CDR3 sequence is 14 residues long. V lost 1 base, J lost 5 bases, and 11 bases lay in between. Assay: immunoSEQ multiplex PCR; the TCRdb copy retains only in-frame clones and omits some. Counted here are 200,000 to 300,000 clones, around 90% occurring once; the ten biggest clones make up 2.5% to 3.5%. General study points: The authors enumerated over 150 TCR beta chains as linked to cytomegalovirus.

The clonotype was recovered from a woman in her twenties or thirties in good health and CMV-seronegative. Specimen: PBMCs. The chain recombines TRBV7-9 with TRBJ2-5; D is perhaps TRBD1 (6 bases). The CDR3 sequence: CASSLGVRGETQYF. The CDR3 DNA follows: TGTGCCAGCAGCTTAGGGGTCAGGGGTGAGACCCAGTACTTC.